The 5 T cell receptor beta chains below were found in one sample sequenced in a study of T cells in Graves' hyperthyroidism and ophthalmopathy. There were TCR beta CDR3 regions amplified from RNA transcripts. TCR CDR3 underwent first-round RT-PCR with the HTBI primer set. MiXCR, applied by TCRdb to the multiplex PCR reads, yields one record per CDR3 protein. The repertoire consists of approximately 400,000 distinct CDR3 sequences, with 15% to 17% occurring once and the leading ten covering approximately 30%. What was sequenced was blood. These receptors were obtained from a woman between 18 and 29 years old with Graves' hyperthyroidism that later progressed to Graves' ophthalmopathy.

In its sample, this clonotype was seen a few times. The rearrangement links TRBV9 to TRBJ1-6; possibly TRBD1 for D (5 bases). CDR1 is SGDLS, CDR2 YYNGEE, per germline. The V end was cut by 0 bases, the J end by 7 bases, with 14 bases between. This CDR3 region has 16 residues. CDR3 loop: CASSVGSGGVNSPLHF. For the CDR3, the DNA is TGTGCCAGCAGCGTAGGGTCTGGGGGAGTAAATTCACCCCTCCACTTT.

In its sample, this clonotype was seen many times. This chain uses TRBV6-2 or TRBV6-3 with TRBJ2-1; the D call may be TRBD1 or TRBD2 (6 bases each). Germline CDR1 and CDR2: MNHEY and SVGEGT. The CDR3 has 15 amino acids. Trimming pared 2 bases from V and 7 bases from J, leaving 15 bases between. CDR3 DNA: TGTGCCAGCAGTTACGGCCGAGGGGGGTCGAATGAGCAGTTCTTC. It specifies CASSYGRGGSNEQFF.

This clonotype was counted ten times or more. This chain connects TRBV7-9 to TRBJ1-2; D perhaps matches TRBD1 (5 bases). The CDR3 has 14 residues. Germline lookup yields CDR1 SEHNR and CDR2 FQNEAQ (reference sequence). Trimming removed 4 bases from V and 4 bases from J, with 13 bases in between. The CDR3 region has the DNA TGTGCCAGCAGCTCGCCGGGTGGGGGCTATGGCTACACCTTC. It specifies CASSSPGGGYGYTF.

This clonotype was observed at least ten times. The J gene is TRBJ2-3, the V gene TRBV13; D may be TRBD1 (5 bases). The ends were cut back, 5 bases at V and 1 base at J, with 13 bases in the middle. Germline CDR1 is PRHDT and CDR2 is FYEKMQ (reference sequence). The CDR3 spans 15 residues. The CDR3 DNA reads as TGTGCCAGCAGCGGGCGGAGACAGCGCACAGATACGCAGTATTTT. It specifies CASSGRRQRTDTQYF.

This clonotype came up many times. This rearrangement joins TRBV7-2 to TRBJ2-1; 13 bases fit TRBD2. After removal of 5 bases from V and 8 bases from J, the junction contained 6 bases not matched to a gene. The CDR3 spans 15 residues. Germline V gene data show CDR1 as SGHTA and CDR2 as FQGNSA. The CDR3 bases are TGTGCCAGCAGCCGTACTAGCGGGAGGGGGGATGAGCAGTTCTTC. It yields the protein CASSRTSGRGDEQFF.